These T cell receptor beta chains were read from a single sample in a study of control samples from healthy donors and cancer patients. Assay: immunoSEQ multiplex PCR; the TCRdb copy retains only in-frame clones and omits some. The data contain roughly 200,000 clones, around 93% of them seen just once; the ten biggest clones take up more than 1.1%. Sequencing was carried out using blood. These receptors were collected from a man aged 18 to 35 in good health. The CDR3 runs from the conserved cysteine through the conserved F or W. Each record gives: D gene, J gene, clone size, V gene, CDR3 protein, CDR3 DNA. D genes are given only for firm matches. Size is stated for part of the rows, as once, few or many counts, or as a class when the clone is expanded.

d_gene: -
j_gene: TRBJ2-5
abundance: -
v_gene: TRBV5-5
CDR3aa: CASSLSGVYQETQYF
CDR3nt: TGTGCCAGCAGCTTGAGTGGGGTGTACCAAGAGACCCAGTACTTC

d_gene: -
j_gene: TRBJ2-2
abundance: -
v_gene: TRBV7-3
CDR3aa: CASSPQDYKNTGELFF
CDR3nt: TGTGCCAGCAGCCCCCAGGACTATAAAAACACCGGGGAGCTGTTTTTT

d_gene: -
j_gene: TRBJ2-7
abundance: -
v_gene: TRBV12-3/TRBV12-4
CDR3aa: CASSERTGLNVF
CDR3nt: TGTGCCAGCAGTGAGCGTACAGGGCTTAATGTCTTC

d_gene: TRBD2
j_gene: TRBJ2-4
abundance: -
v_gene: TRBV24-1
CDR3aa: CATTGGRNIEAKNIQYF
CDR3nt: TGTGCCACCACGGGGGGAAGGAATATTGAGGCCAAAAACATTCAGTACTTC

d_gene: -
j_gene: TRBJ2-7
abundance: -
v_gene: TRBV10-3
CDR3aa: CATNPVNAGSYEQYF
CDR3nt: TGTGCCACCAACCCAGTAAACGCGGGCTCCTACGAGCAGTACTTC

d_gene: -
j_gene: TRBJ2-2
abundance: -
v_gene: TRBV5-4
CDR3aa: CASSLTPSGDTGELFF
CDR3nt: TGTGCCAGCAGCCTAACACCGTCGGGGGACACCGGGGAGCTGTTTTTT

d_gene: -
j_gene: TRBJ1-5
abundance: once
v_gene: TRBV3-1/TRBV3-2
CDR3aa: CASSQERGQPQHF
CDR3nt: TGTGCCAGCAGCCAGGAACGGGGGCAGCCCCAGCATTTT

d_gene: -
j_gene: TRBJ1-4
abundance: -
v_gene: TRBV18
CDR3aa: CASSPGSTEKLFF
CDR3nt: TGTGCCAGCTCACCAGGATCGACTGAAAAACTGTTTTTT

d_gene: -
j_gene: TRBJ1-4
abundance: -
v_gene: TRBV2
CDR3aa: CASSRDGQSNEKLFF
CDR3nt: TGTGCCAGCAGTCGGGACGGACAGTCCAATGAAAAACTGTTTTTT

d_gene: TRBD1
j_gene: TRBJ2-2
abundance: once
v_gene: TRBV28
CDR3aa: CASSLGDRDTGELFF
CDR3nt: TGTGCCAGCAGTTTAGGGGACAGGGACACCGGGGAGCTGTTTTTT

d_gene: TRBD1
j_gene: TRBJ2-1
abundance: -
v_gene: TRBV18
CDR3aa: CASSPGQEDEQFF
CDR3nt: TGTGCCAGCTCACCTGGACAGGAAGATGAGCAGTTCTTC

d_gene: -
j_gene: TRBJ2-1
abundance: -
v_gene: TRBV5-4
CDR3aa: CASSLEGPGEQFF
CDR3nt: TGTGCCAGCAGCTTGGAGGGGCCCGGGGAGCAGTTCTTC

d_gene: -
j_gene: TRBJ2-7
abundance: -
v_gene: TRBV19
CDR3aa: CANQWGVPYEQYF
CDR3nt: TGTGCCAACCAGTGGGGGGTTCCCTACGAGCAGTACTTC

d_gene: -
j_gene: TRBJ1-1
abundance: once
v_gene: TRBV14
CDR3aa: CASSQRIWGDTEAFF
CDR3nt: TGTGCCAGCAGCCAACGAATCTGGGGTGACACTGAAGCTTTCTTT

d_gene: -
j_gene: TRBJ1-6
abundance: -
v_gene: TRBV12-5
CDR3aa: CASFGRNSPLHF
CDR3nt: TGTGCTAGTTTTGGAAGGAACTCACCCCTCCACTTT

d_gene: TRBD2
j_gene: TRBJ2-3
abundance: -
v_gene: TRBV24-1
CDR3aa: CATSDSAPLAGGTDTQYF
CDR3nt: TGTGCCACCAGTGACTCCGCTCCACTAGCGGGGGGGACAGATACGCAGTATTTT

d_gene: TRBD1
j_gene: TRBJ1-2
abundance: -
v_gene: TRBV5-6
CDR3aa: CASRQTGANYGYTF
CDR3nt: TGTGCCAGCAGGCAGACAGGGGCTAACTATGGCTACACCTTC

d_gene: -
j_gene: TRBJ1-6
abundance: -
v_gene: TRBV11-2
CDR3aa: CASSLVSGNNSPLHF
CDR3nt: TGTGCCAGCAGCTTAGTTTCAGGGAACAATTCACCCCTCCACTTT

d_gene: TRBD1
j_gene: TRBJ2-3
abundance: -
v_gene: TRBV5-1
CDR3aa: CASSSESTGGYTDTQYF
CDR3nt: TGCGCCAGCAGCTCCGAATCGACAGGGGGCTACACAGATACGCAGTATTTT

d_gene: TRBD1
j_gene: TRBJ2-1
abundance: once
v_gene: TRBV9
CDR3aa: CASSVGQGRGEQFF
CDR3nt: TGTGCCAGCAGCGTCGGACAGGGGAGGGGTGAGCAGTTCTTC

d_gene: -
j_gene: TRBJ2-7
abundance: -
v_gene: TRBV12-3/TRBV12-4
CDR3aa: CASSLGPSYEQYF
CDR3nt: TGTGCCAGCAGTTTGGGGCCTTCCTACGAGCAGTACTTC

d_gene: -
j_gene: TRBJ1-1
abundance: -
v_gene: TRBV29-1
CDR3aa: CSVDRDHMNTEAFF
CDR3nt: TGCAGCGTTGACAGGGACCACATGAACACTGAAGCTTTCTTT

d_gene: TRBD1
j_gene: TRBJ2-5
abundance: -
v_gene: TRBV3-1/TRBV3-2
CDR3aa: CASSEGARRQETQYF
CDR3nt: TGTGCCAGCAGCGAGGGGGCGCGTCGGCAAGAGACCCAGTACTTC

d_gene: -
j_gene: TRBJ1-5
abundance: once
v_gene: TRBV19
CDR3aa: CASSIGEPNQPQHF
CDR3nt: TGTGCCAGTAGTATTGGGGAGCCCAATCAGCCCCAGCATTTT

d_gene: -
j_gene: TRBJ1-2
abundance: -
v_gene: TRBV3-1/TRBV3-2
CDR3aa: CASSSWGGVRGDYGYTF
CDR3nt: TGTGCCAGCAGCTCCTGGGGCGGGGTTAGGGGCGACTATGGCTACACCTTC

d_gene: TRBD1
j_gene: TRBJ1-5
abundance: -
v_gene: TRBV12-3/TRBV12-4
CDR3aa: CASSLPGQGGQHF
CDR3nt: TGTGCCAGCAGTCTTCCGGGACAGGGCGGCCAGCATTTT

d_gene: -
j_gene: TRBJ2-5
abundance: -
v_gene: TRBV6-5
CDR3aa: CASRDQWGPQYF
CDR3nt: TGTGCCAGCAGGGATCAATGGGGGCCCCAGTACTTC

d_gene: -
j_gene: TRBJ1-2
abundance: -
v_gene: TRBV27
CDR3aa: CASSSTADSNYGYTF
CDR3nt: TGTGCCAGCAGCTCGACCGCTGACTCTAACTATGGCTACACCTTC

d_gene: -
j_gene: TRBJ1-2
abundance: once
v_gene: TRBV19
CDR3aa: CASSIENYGYTF
CDR3nt: TGTGCCAGTAGTATAGAGAACTATGGCTACACCTTC

d_gene: TRBD1
j_gene: TRBJ1-5
abundance: -
v_gene: TRBV18
CDR3aa: CASSPSDRNQPQHF
CDR3nt: TGTGCCAGCTCACCCTCGGACAGGAATCAGCCCCAGCATTTT

d_gene: -
j_gene: TRBJ2-7
abundance: once
v_gene: TRBV5-4
CDR3aa: CASSPYRDARPEQYF
CDR3nt: TGTGCCAGCAGCCCGTATCGGGACGCCCGTCCCGAGCAGTACTTC

d_gene: -
j_gene: TRBJ2-6
abundance: -
v_gene: TRBV5-4
CDR3aa: CASSFGGRSSGANVLTF
CDR3nt: TGTGCCAGCAGCTTCGGCGGCAGGAGCTCTGGGGCCAACGTCCTGACTTTC

d_gene: -
j_gene: TRBJ2-2
abundance: -
v_gene: TRBV25-1
CDR3aa: CASSARSNTGELFF
CDR3nt: TGTGCCAGCAGTGCACGTTCGAACACCGGGGAGCTGTTTTTT

d_gene: -
j_gene: TRBJ1-2
abundance: -
v_gene: TRBV27
CDR3aa: CASSLMGARRGYTF
CDR3nt: TGTGCCAGCAGTTTAATGGGGGCGCGTCGTGGCTACACCTTC

d_gene: -
j_gene: TRBJ1-6
abundance: -
v_gene: TRBV4-2
CDR3aa: CASSQETEGSPLHF
CDR3nt: TGTGCCAGCAGCCAAGAGACCGAGGGTTCACCCCTCCACTTT

d_gene: -
j_gene: TRBJ2-7
abundance: -
v_gene: TRBV6-5
CDR3aa: CASGADSYEQYF
CDR3nt: TGTGCCAGTGGCGCGGACTCCTACGAGCAGTACTTC